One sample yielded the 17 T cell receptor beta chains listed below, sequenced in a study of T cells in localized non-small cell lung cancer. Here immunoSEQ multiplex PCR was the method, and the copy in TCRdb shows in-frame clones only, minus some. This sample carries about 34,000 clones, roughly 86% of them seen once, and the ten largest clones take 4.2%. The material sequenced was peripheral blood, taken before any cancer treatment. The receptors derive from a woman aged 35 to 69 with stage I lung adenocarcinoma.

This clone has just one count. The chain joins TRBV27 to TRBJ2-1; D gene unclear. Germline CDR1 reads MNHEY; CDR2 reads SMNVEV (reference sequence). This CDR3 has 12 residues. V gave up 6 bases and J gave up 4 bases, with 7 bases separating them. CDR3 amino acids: CASSRPYNEQFF. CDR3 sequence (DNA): TGTGCCAGCAGCCGCCCGTACAATGAGCAGTTCTTC.

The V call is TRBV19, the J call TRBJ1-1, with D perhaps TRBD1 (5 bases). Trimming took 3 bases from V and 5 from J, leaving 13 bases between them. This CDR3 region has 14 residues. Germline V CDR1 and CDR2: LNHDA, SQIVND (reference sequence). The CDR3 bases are TGTGCCAGTAGTATTATCTCCCGGGGGACTGAAGCTTTCTTT. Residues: CASSIISRGTEAFF.

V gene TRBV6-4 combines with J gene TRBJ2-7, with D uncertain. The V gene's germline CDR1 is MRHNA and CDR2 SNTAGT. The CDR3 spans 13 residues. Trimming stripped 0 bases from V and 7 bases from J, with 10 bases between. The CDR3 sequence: CASSDSALGEQYF. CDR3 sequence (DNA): TGTGCCAGCAGTGACTCTGCCCTCGGGGAGCAGTACTTC.

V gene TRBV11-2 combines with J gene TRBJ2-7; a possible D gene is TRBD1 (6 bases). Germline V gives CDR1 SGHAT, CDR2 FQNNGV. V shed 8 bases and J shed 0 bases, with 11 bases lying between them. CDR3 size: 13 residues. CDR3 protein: CASGRDISYEQYF. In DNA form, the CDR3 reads TGTGCCAGCGGCCGGGACATCTCCTACGAGCAGTACTTC. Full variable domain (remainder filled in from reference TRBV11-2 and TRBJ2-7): EAGVAQSPRYKIIEKRQSVAFWCNPISGHATLYWYQQILGQGPKLLIQFQNNGVVDDSQLPKDRFSAERLKGVDSTLKIQPAKLEDSAVYLCASGRDISYEQYFGPGTRLTVT.

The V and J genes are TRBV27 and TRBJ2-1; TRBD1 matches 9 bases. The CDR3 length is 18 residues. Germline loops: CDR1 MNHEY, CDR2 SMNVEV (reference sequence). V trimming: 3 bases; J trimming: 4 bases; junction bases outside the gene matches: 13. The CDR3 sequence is CASSLVWDTGGDYNEQFF. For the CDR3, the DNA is TGTGCCAGCAGTTTGGTTTGGGACACAGGGGGCGATTACAATGAGCAGTTCTTC.

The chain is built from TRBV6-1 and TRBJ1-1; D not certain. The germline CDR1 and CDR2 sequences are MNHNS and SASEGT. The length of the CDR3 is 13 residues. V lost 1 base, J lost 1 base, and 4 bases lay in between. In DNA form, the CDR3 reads TGTGCCAGCAGTGAAGTTGAGAACACTGAAGCTTTCTTT. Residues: CASSEVENTEAFF.

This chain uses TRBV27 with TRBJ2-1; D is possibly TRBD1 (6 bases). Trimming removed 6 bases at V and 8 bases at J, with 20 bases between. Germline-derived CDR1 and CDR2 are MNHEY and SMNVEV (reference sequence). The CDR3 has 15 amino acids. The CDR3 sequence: CASSFTPETGYEQFF. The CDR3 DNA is TGTGCCAGCAGCTTCACCCCCGAGACAGGCTATGAGCAGTTCTTC.

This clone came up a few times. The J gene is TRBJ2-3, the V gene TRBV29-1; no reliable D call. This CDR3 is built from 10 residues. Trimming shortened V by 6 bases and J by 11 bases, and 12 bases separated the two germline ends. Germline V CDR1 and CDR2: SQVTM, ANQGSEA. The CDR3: CSVRIPEQYF. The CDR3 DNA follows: TGCAGCGTCCGGATTCCTGAGCAGTATTTT.

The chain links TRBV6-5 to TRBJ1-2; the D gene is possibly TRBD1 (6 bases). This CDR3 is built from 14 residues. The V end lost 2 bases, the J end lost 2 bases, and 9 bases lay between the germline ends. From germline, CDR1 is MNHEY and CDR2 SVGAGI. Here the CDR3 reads CASSYGTGNYGYTF. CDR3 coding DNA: TGTGCCAGCAGTTACGGTACAGGGAACTATGGCTACACCTTC.

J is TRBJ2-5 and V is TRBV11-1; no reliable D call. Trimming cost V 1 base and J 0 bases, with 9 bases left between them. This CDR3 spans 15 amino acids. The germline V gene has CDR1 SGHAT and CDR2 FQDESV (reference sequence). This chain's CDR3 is CASSLGGRNQETQYF. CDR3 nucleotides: TGTGCCAGCAGCTTAGGAGGCAGAAACCAAGAGACCCAGTACTTC.

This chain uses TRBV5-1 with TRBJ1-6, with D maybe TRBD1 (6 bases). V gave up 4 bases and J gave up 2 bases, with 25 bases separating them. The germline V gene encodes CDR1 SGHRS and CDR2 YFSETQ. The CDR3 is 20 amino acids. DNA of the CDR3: TGCGCCAGCAGCCCCACACGGGACACATTATCAAAGCCCTATAATTCACCCCTCCACTTT. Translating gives CASSPTRDTLSKPYNSPLHF.

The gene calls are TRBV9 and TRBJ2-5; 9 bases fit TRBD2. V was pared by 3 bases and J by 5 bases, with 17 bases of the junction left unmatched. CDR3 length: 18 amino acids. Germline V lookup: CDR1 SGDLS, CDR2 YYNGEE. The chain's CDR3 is CASSAEGGGLAGKETQYF. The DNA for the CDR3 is TGTGCCAGCAGCGCCGAAGGGGGGGGACTAGCAGGGAAGGAGACCCAGTACTTC.

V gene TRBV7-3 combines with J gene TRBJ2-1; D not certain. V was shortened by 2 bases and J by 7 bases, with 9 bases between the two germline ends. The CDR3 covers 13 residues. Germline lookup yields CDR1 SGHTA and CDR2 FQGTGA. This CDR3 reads CASSLGVGNEQFF. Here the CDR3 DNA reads TGTGCCAGCAGCTTAGGGGTCGGAAATGAGCAGTTCTTC.

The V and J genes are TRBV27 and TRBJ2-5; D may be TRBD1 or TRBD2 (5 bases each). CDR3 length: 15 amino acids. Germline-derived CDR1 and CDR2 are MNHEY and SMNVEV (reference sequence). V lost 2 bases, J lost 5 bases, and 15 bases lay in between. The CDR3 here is CASSLTSGLGETQYF. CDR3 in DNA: TGTGCCAGCAGTTTAACTTCGGGGCTGGGGGAGACCCAGTACTTC.

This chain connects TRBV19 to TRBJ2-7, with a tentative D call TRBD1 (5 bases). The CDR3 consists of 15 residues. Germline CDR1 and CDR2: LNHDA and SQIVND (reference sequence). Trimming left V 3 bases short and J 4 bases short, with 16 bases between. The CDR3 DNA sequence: TGTGCCAGTAGTATCACCCCTTTGACAGTTTACGAGCAGTACTTC. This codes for CASSITPLTVYEQYF.

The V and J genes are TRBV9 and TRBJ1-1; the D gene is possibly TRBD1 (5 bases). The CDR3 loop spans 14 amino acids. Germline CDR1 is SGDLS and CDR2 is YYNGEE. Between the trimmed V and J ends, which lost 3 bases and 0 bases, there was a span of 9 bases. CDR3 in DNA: TGTGCCAGCAGCGCCCGGACAATGAACACTGAAGCTTTCTTT. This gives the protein CASSARTMNTEAFF.

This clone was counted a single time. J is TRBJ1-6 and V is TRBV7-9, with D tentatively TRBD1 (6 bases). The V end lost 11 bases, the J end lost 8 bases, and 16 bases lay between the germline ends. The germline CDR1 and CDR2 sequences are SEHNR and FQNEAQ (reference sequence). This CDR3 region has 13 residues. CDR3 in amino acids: CAGEGGQDSPLHF. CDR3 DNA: TGTGCCGGGGAGGGGGGGCAAGATTCACCCCTCCACTTT.